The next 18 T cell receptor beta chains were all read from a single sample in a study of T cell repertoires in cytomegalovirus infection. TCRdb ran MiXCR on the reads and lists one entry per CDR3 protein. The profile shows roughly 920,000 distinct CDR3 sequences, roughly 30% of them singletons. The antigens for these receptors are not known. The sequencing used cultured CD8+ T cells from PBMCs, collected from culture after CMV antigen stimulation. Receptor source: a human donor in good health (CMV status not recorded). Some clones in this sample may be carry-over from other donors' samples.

CDR3 nucleotide sequence: TGTGCCAGCAGTTATAAGGACCCGCGACACCTAGAAAACATTCAGTACTTC. Protein: CASSYKDPRHLENIQYF. This chain uses TRBV6-5 with TRBJ2-4; D remains ambiguous. Trimming took off 3 bases at V and 5 bases at J, with 20 bases between the two ends. The CDR3 has 17 residues. The germline gives CDR1 MNHEY, CDR2 SVGAGI.

The CDR3 bases are TGTGCCACAACAGGGGGCTCTGGGACTGAAGCTTTCTTT. Protein sequence: CATTGGSGTEAFF. V and J are TRBV10-3 and TRBJ1-1; 9 nucleotides line up with TRBD1. Trimming removed 10 bases from V and 5 bases from J; junction bases left unmatched: 8. The CDR3 totals 13 residues. Germline CDR1 ENHRY, CDR2 SYGVKD.

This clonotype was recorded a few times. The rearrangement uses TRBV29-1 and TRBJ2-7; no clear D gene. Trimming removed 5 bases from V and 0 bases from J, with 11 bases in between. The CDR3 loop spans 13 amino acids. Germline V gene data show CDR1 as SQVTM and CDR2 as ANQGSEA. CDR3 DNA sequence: TGCAGCGTTAGGCTCCGACCCTCCTACGAGCAGTACTTC. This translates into CSVRLRPSYEQYF.

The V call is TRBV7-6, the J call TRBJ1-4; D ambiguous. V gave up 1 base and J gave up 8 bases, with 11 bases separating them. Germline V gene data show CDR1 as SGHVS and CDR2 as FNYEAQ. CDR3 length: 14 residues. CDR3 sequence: CASSLEGNGEKLFF. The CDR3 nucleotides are TGTGCCAGCAGCTTAGAAGGAAACGGCGAAAAACTGTTTTTT.

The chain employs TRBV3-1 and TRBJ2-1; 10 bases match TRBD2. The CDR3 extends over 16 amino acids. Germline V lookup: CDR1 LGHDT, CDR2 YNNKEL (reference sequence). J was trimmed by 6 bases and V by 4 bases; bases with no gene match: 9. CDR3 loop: CASSRLAGGSANEQFF. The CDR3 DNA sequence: TGTGCCAGCAGCCGATTAGCGGGGGGCTCCGCCAATGAGCAGTTCTTC.

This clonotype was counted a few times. The CDR3 spells CASGLAPGALNTEAFF. CDR3 DNA: TGTGCTAGTGGTTTGGCACCCGGGGCCTTGAACACTGAAGCTTTCTTT. The chain carries TRBV12-5 and TRBJ1-1; D is perhaps TRBD1 (5 bases). This CDR3 spans 16 amino acids. The germline V gene encodes CDR1 LGHNT and CDR2 FRNRAP. The germline V and J ends were trimmed by 1 base and 0 bases, with 12 bases remaining between them.

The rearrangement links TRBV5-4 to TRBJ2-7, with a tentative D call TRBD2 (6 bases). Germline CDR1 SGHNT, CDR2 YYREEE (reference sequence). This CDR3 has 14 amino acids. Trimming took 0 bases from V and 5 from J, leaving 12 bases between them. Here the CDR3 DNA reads TGTGCCAGCAGCTTGGGGGGGGTGGTGGACGAGCAGTACTTC. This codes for CASSLGGVVDEQYF.

The CDR3 region is CSARDHSGQGFWGQETQYF. Here the CDR3 DNA reads TGCAGTGCTAGAGATCACTCGGGACAGGGATTTTGGGGCCAAGAGACCCAGTACTTC. V usage is TRBV20-1 and J usage is TRBJ2-5; 9 bases match TRBD1. This CDR3 has 19 amino acids. Germline CDR1 reads DFQATT; CDR2 reads SNEGSKA (reference sequence). V gave up 0 bases and J gave up 1 base; unmatched junction bases: 15.

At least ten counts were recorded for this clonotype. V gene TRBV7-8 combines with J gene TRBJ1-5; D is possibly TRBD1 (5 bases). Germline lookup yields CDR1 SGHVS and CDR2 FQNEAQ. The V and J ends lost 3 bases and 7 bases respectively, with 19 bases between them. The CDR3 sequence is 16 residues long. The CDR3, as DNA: TGTGCCAGCAGCTTGGAGCTGGGGCCCGCGCGGCAGCCCCAGCATTTT. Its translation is CASSLELGPARQPQHF.

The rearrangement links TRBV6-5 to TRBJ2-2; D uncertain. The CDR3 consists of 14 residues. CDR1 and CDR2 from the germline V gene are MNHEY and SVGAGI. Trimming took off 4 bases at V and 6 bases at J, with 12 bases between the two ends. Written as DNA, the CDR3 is TGTGCCAGCAGTTTTAGGGCCCAGCCCGGGGAGCTGTTTTTT. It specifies CASSFRAQPGELFF.

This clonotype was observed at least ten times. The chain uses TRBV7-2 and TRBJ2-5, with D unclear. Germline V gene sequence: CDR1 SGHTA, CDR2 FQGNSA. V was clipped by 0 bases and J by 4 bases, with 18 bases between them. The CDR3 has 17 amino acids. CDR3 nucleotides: TGTGCCAGCAGCTTAGCCAGTAAGGCCGGCGGAGTAGAGACCCAGTACTTC. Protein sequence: CASSLASKAGGVETQYF.

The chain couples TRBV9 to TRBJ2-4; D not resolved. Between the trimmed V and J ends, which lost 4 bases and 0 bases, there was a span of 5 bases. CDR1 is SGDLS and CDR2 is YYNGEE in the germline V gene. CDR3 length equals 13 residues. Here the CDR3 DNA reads TGTGCCAGCAGCCCCTCAGCCAAAAACATTCAGTACTTC. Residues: CASSPSAKNIQYF.

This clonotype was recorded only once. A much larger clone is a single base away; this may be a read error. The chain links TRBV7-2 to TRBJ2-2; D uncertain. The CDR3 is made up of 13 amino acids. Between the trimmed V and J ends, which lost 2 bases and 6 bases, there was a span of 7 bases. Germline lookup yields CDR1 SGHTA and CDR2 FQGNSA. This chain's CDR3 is CTSSLLSSGELFF. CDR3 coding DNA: TGTACCAGCAGCTTACTCTCCTCCGGGGAGCTGTTTTTT. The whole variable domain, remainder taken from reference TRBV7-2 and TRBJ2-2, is GAGVSQSPSNKVTEKGKDVELRCDPISGHTALYWYRQSLGQGLEFLIYFQGNSAPDKSGLPSDRFSAERTGGSVSTLTIQRTQQEDSAVYLCTSSLLSSGELFFGEGSRLTVL.

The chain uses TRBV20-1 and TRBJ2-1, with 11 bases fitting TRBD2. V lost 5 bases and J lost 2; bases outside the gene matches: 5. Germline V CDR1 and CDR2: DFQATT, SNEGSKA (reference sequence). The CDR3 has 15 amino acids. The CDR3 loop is CSAPSGLAAYNEQFF. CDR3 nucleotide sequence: TGCAGTGCTCCGTCGGGACTAGCGGCCTACAATGAGCAGTTCTTC.

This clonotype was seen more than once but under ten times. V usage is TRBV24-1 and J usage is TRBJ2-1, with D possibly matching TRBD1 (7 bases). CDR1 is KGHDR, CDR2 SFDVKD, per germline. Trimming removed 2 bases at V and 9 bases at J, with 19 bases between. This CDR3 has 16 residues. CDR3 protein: CATSDWTKLPGGEQFF. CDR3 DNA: TGTGCCACCAGTGATTGGACTAAGCTTCCAGGGGGTGAGCAGTTCTTC.

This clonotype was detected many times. CDR3 sequence (DNA): TGTGCCAGCAGCTCGAGCCCAGGGGCCGGGGAGCTGTTTTTT. This codes for CASSSSPGAGELFF. This chain uses TRBV7-8 with TRBJ2-2; the D gene is possibly TRBD1 (6 bases). CDR3 size: 14 residues. V lost 4 bases and J lost 6, with 12 bases in between. Germline loops: CDR1 SGHVS, CDR2 FQNEAQ.

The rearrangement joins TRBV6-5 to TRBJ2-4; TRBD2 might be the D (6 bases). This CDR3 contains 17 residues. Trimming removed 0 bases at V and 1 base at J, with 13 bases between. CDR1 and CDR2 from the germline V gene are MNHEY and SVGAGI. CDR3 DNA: TGTGCCAGCAGTTACTCAGGCGGGACGCTGGCCAAAAACATTCAGTACTTC. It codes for CASSYSGGTLAKNIQYF.

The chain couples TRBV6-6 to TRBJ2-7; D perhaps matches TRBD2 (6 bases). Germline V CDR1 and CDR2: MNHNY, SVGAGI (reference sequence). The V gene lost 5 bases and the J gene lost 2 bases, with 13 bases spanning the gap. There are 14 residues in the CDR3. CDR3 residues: CASSDWGGAYEQYF. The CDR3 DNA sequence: TGTGCCAGCAGTGACTGGGGAGGAGCCTACGAGCAGTACTTC.